The 18 T cell receptor beta chains reported below all come from one sample, sequenced in a study of CD4+ T cells in melanoma (dated 2022 in TCRdb). Library creation used the immunoSEQ multiplex PCR assay. Drawn from immuneACCESS, this table holds only the in-frame rearrangements with V and J called that TCRdb kept. Clones are partly lost; checked studies trace under half to an unresolved V gene and leave the rest unexplained. The sample data list roughly 50,000 clones, and 89% of these were observed just once. The ten largest clones represent roughly 10% of the sample. Sequenced input: peripheral blood. The receptors stem from a human donor with melanoma.

The rearrangement uses TRBV5-1 and TRBJ1-1; a possible D gene is TRBD1 (5 bases). The CDR3 runs to 14 residues. Deletions cut 4 bases from V and 6 bases from J, with 16 bases between. The V gene's germline CDR1 is SGHRS and CDR2 YFSETQ. In nucleotides, the CDR3 is TGCGCCAGCAGCCTCGGGACGGACGGCTCTGAAGCTTTCTTT. Translated: CASSLGTDGSEAFF.

The chain recombines TRBV5-1 with TRBJ2-3; a possible D gene is TRBD2 (7 bases). Trimming pared 3 bases from V and 5 bases from J, leaving 13 bases between. The CDR3 has 14 residues. Germline CDR1 reads SGHRS; CDR2 reads YFSETQ. CDR3 in amino acids: CASSSGGGGDTQYF. DNA for the CDR3: TGCGCCAGCAGCTCCGGGGGCGGGGGAGATACGCAGTATTTT.

Only one count was recorded for this clone. This chain connects TRBV7-2 to TRBJ2-2, with 7 bases fitting TRBD1. J was trimmed by 6 bases and V by 7 bases; bases with no gene match: 8. Germline CDR1 reads SGHTA; CDR2 reads FQGNSA. The CDR3 extends over 14 amino acids. The CDR3 protein is CASNLLGQAGELFF. Written as DNA, the CDR3 is TGTGCCAGCAACCTACTAGGACAGGCCGGGGAGCTGTTTTTT.

The DNA of the CDR3 is TGTGCCAGTAGCCGACAGGGACAGGGGAATTCACCCCTCCACTTT. Amino acids: CASSRQGQGNSPLHF. J is TRBJ1-6 and V is TRBV19; TRBD1 matches at 10 bases. CDR3 size: 15 residues. V gave up 6 bases and J gave up 7 bases; unmatched junction bases: 6. Germline assignment: CDR1 LNHDA and CDR2 SQIVND (reference sequence).

The chain couples TRBV6-5 to TRBJ1-2; 7 nucleotides match TRBD1. Germline V gene lookup returns CDR1 MNHEY and CDR2 SVGAGI. This CDR3 has 14 residues. Trimming removed 6 bases from V and 8 bases from J; junction bases left unmatched: 12. This chain's CDR3 is CASSSTGDIRGYTF. The CDR3 nucleotides read TGTGCCAGCAGCTCTACAGGGGATATACGGGGCTACACCTTC.

To note about this clone: Sequence at one end of the junction differs from germline and may be a read error. The chain has TRBV12-5 and TRBJ1-5, with TRBD1 as a possible D gene (5 bases). The CDR3 has 17 residues. From germline, CDR1 is LGHNT and CDR2 FRNRAP. CDR3 nucleotide sequence: TGTGCTAGTGCTTTGGGGGTCTATGGTTATAGCAATCAGCCCCAGCATTTT. Its protein is CASALGVYGYSNQPQHF. The full variable domain, its missing parts supplied by reference TRBV12-5 and TRBJ1-5, is DARVTQTPRHKVTEMGQEVTMRCQPILGHNTVFWYRQTMMQGLELLAYFRNRAPLDDSGMPKDRFSAEMPDATLATLKIQPSEPRDSAVYFCASALGVYGYSNQPQHFGDGTRLSIL.

The rearrangement joins TRBV6-5 to TRBJ2-1; TRBD1 aligns across 7 bases. J lost 2 bases, V lost 0 bases, and 1 base had no gene match. Germline V gene lookup returns CDR1 MNHEY and CDR2 SVGAGI. This CDR3 region has 15 residues. CDR3 loop: CASSYSGTAYNEQFF. CDR3 bases: TGTGCCAGCAGTTACTCCGGGACAGCCTACAATGAGCAGTTCTTC.

The chain has TRBV2 and TRBJ2-7; D perhaps matches TRBD2 (7 bases). The CDR3 sequence is 14 residues long. The V gene lost 4 bases and the J gene lost 5 bases, with 15 bases spanning the gap. CDR1 is SNHLY and CDR2 is FYNNEI in the germline V gene. CDR3 in DNA: TGTGCCAGCAGTGGGTCGAACGGGGGGCACGAGCAGTACTTC. This sequence encodes CASSGSNGGHEQYF.

V gene TRBV18 combines with J gene TRBJ2-1, with 13 positions matching TRBD2. The CDR3 has 17 amino acids. V shed 3 bases and J 7 bases; nucleotides not matched to a gene: 9. Germline CDR1 is KGHSH and CDR2 is LQKENI. The CDR3 protein is CASSPWTSGGPHNEQFF. The DNA for the CDR3 is TGTGCCAGCTCACCTTGGACTAGCGGGGGTCCCCATAATGAGCAGTTCTTC.

The chain carries TRBV2 and TRBJ2-5, with TRBD1 matching over 9 bases. The DNA end lines up better with TRBJ2-7; the J call may be wrong. Germline loops: CDR1 SNHLY, CDR2 FYNNEI. This CDR3 contains 14 residues. CDR3 protein: CASSAGTGTYEQYF. The CDR3 nucleotides read TGTGCCAGCAGTGCCGGGACAGGGACCTACGAGCAGTACTTC.

V usage is TRBV11-2 and J usage is TRBJ1-1, with unresolved D. CDR1 and CDR2 from the germline V gene are SGHAT and FQNNGV. V was clipped by 3 bases and J by 4 bases, with 12 bases between them. The CDR3 runs 14 residues. CDR3 residues: CASSFTAHGTEAFF. The CDR3, as DNA: TGTGCCAGCAGCTTCACGGCGCATGGCACTGAAGCTTTCTTT. Using reference TRBV11-2 and TRBJ1-1 for the parts outside the CDR3, the full variable domain is EAGVAQSPRYKIIEKRQSVAFWCNPISGHATLYWYQQILGQGPKLLIQFQNNGVVDDSQLPKDRFSAERLKGVDSTLKIQPAKLEDSAVYLCASSFTAHGTEAFFGQGTRLTVV.

This chain uses TRBV7-6 with TRBJ2-7, with a tentative D call TRBD2 (7 bases). Trimming cost V 2 bases and J 4 bases, with 21 bases left between them. Germline V gene sequence: CDR1 SGHVS, CDR2 FNYEAQ. CDR3 size: 17 residues. CDR3 protein: CASSLLGGRGSGYEQYF. The CDR3 DNA sequence: TGTGCCAGCAGCTTATTAGGGGGGAGGGGCAGCGGATACGAGCAGTACTTC. Based on the CDR3 plus reference TRBV7-6 and TRBJ2-7, the full variable domain is GAGVSQSPRYKVTKRGQDVALRCDPISGHVSLYWYRQALGQGPEFLTYFNYEAQQDKSGLPNDRFSAERPEGSISTLTIQRTEQRDSAMYRCASSLLGGRGSGYEQYFGPGTRLTVT.

This clone was recorded only once. The CDR3 sequence is CASSLGRVGGYTF. CDR3 nucleotide sequence: TGTGCCAGCAGCTTAGGCAGGGTGGGGGGCTACACCTTC. The V and J genes are TRBV7-2 and TRBJ1-2, with D possibly being TRBD1 (5 bases). The CDR3 has 13 residues. The germline V gene has CDR1 SGHTA and CDR2 FQGNSA. V was pared by 1 base and J by 8 bases, with 11 bases between.

J is TRBJ2-2 and V is TRBV5-1; 8 bases fit TRBD2. V dropped 1 base and J dropped 4; count of bases not matched to a gene: 3. The germline V gene has CDR1 SGHRS and CDR2 YFSETQ. The CDR3 totals 15 residues. DNA for the CDR3: TGCGCCAGCAGCTTGTTCGGGGGGGGCACCGGGGAGCTGTTTTTT. Translation: CASSLFGGGTGELFF.

The chain recombines TRBV5-4 with TRBJ1-2; D not resolved. Between the trimmed V and J ends, which lost 3 bases and 8 bases, there was a span of 8 bases. The CDR3 spans 11 residues. The germline gives CDR1 SGHNT, CDR2 YYREEE (reference sequence). CDR3 nucleotide sequence: TGTGCCAGCAGCTGGAGGGCCGGCTACACCTTC. Its translation is CASSWRAGYTF.

The chain is built from TRBV4-2 and TRBJ2-3, with a possible D match to TRBD2 (6 bases). The germline V gene has CDR1 LGHNA and CDR2 YNFKEQ. V lost 4 bases and J lost 1, with 12 bases in between. The CDR3 runs to 15 residues. The chain's CDR3 is CASSPSGGGTDTQYF. CDR3 DNA: TGTGCCAGCAGCCCCAGCGGCGGGGGCACAGATACGCAGTATTTT.

This clone was observed a few times. The genes are TRBV4-1 and TRBJ2-1; D ambiguous. The CDR3 length is 16 residues. CDR1 and CDR2 (germline): MGHRA, YSYEKL. Trimming shortened V by 2 bases and J by 0 bases, and 11 bases separated the two germline ends. CDR3 sequence (DNA): TGCGCCAGCAGCCAACTCGACATTCTCTCCTACAATGAGCAGTTCTTC. This codes for CASSQLDILSYNEQFF.

The gene calls are TRBV4-3 and TRBJ1-2; the D is unclear. CDR1 and CDR2 from the germline V gene are LGHNA and YSLEER. Trimming removed 1 base from V and 3 bases from J, with 15 bases in between. This CDR3 region has 16 residues. The CDR3 DNA reads TGCGCCAGCAGCCAAGCGGCCCGGACGGGGTACTATGGCTACACCTTC. Its translation is CASSQAARTGYYGYTF.